This T cell receptor beta chain was captured by sequencing in a study of control samples from healthy donors and cancer patients (dated by TCRdb to 2020 to 2022). The CDR3, from cysteine to phenylalanine, totals 12 residues. Of the read, only the CDR3 DNA is kept; its 36 bases are in frame from base 1. As encoded in the germline V gene (reference sequence), CDR1 is SEHNR while CDR2 is FQNEAQ. V lost 2 bases and J lost 7 bases; the stretch between them is 5 bases long. Libraries came from the immunoSEQ multiplex PCR assay. TCRdb obtained this table from immuneACCESS and retained in-frame rearrangements with V and J assigned. These tables miss some clones; where compared with another copy, unresolved V genes account for less than half of the shortfall, and the remainder is unexplained. The sample table shows roughly 180,000 clones, and around 93% are seen once. The ten largest clones capture over 4% of the sample.

In the case of this clone: This clone's antigen is unknown. No qualities accompany the bases; no much larger clone lies one base away.

The clonotype originates from a woman aged 60-75 years in good health. In this chain, TRBV7-9 is recombined with TRBJ1-4, with the D gene not clear enough to name. Sequencing was performed on blood. The DNA reads as follows: TGTGCCAGCAGCTTATTGGGTGAAAAACTGTTTTTT. The resulting protein is CASSLLGEKLFF.